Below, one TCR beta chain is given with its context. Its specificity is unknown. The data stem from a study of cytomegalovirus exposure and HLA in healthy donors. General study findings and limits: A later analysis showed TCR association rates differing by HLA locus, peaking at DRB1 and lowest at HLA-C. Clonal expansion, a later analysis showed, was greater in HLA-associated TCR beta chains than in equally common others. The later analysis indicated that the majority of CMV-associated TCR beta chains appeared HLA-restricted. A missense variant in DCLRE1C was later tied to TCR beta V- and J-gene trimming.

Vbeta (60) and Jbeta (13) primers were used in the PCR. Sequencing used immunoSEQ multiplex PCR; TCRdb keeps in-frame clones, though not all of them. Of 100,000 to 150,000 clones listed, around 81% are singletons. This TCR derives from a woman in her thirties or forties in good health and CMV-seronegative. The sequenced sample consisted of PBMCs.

CDR3 bases: TGCGCCAGCAGCCGGGAGGTAGGGGATGAAAAACTGTTTTTT. It translates to CASSREVGDEKLFF. This sequence joins TRBV4-1 and TRBJ1-4; a possible D gene is TRBD1 (5 bases). CDR1 and CDR2 (germline): MGHRA, YSYEKL. V was cut by 4 bases and J by 6 bases, with 12 bases left in between. The CDR3 extends over 14 amino acids.